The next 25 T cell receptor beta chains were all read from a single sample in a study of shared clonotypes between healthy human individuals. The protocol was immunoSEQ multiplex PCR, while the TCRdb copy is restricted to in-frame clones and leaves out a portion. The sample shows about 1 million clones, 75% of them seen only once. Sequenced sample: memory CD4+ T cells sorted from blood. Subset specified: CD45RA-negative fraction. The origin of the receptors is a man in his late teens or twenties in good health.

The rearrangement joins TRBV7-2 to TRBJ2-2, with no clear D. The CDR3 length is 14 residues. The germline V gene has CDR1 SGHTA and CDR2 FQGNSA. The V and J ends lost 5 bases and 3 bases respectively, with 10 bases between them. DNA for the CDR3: TGTGCCAGCAGCCCAGACTTCGACACCGGGGAGCTGTTTTTT. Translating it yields CASSPDFDTGELFF. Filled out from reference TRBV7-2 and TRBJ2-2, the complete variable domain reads GAGVSQSPSNKVTEKGKDVELRCDPISGHTALYWYRQSLGQGLEFLIYFQGNSAPDKSGLPSDRFSAERTGGSVSTLTIQRTQQEDSAVYLCASSPDFDTGELFFGEGSRLTVL.

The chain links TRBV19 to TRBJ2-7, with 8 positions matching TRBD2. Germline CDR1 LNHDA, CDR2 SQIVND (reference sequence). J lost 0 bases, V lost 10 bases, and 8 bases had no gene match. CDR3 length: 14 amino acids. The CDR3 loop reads CATASGSGSYEQYF. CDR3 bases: TGTGCCACCGCGAGCGGGAGTGGCTCCTACGAGCAGTACTTC.

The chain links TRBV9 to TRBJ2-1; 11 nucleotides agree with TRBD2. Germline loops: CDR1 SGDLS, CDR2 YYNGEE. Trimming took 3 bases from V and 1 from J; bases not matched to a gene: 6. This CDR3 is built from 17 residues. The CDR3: CASSARLAGKSYNEQFF. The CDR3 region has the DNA TGTGCCAGCAGCGCAAGACTAGCGGGAAAATCCTACAATGAGCAGTTCTTC. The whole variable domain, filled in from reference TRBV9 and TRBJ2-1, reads DSGVTQTPKHLITATGQRVTLRCSPRSGDLSVYWYQQSLDQGLQFLIQYYNGEERAKGNILERFSAQQFPDLHSELNLSSLELGDSALYFCASSARLAGKSYNEQFFGPGTRLTVL.

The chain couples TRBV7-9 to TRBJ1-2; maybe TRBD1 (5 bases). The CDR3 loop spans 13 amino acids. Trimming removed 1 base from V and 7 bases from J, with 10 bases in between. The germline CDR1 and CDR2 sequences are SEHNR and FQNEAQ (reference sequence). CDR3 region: CASSLEGALGYTF. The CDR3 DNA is TGTGCCAGCAGCTTAGAAGGGGCCCTTGGCTACACCTTC.

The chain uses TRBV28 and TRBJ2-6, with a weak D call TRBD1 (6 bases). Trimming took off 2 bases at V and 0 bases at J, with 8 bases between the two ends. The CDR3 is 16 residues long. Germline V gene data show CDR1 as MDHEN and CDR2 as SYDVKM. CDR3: CASSLEGDSGANVLTF. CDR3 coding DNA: TGTGCCAGCAGTTTAGAGGGGGACTCTGGGGCCAACGTCCTGACTTTC.

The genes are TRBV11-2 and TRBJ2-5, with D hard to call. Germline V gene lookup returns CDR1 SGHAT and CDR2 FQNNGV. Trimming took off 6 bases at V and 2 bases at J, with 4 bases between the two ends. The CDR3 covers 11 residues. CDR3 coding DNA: TGTGCCAGCAGACTGCAAGAGACCCAGTACTTC. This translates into CASRLQETQYF.

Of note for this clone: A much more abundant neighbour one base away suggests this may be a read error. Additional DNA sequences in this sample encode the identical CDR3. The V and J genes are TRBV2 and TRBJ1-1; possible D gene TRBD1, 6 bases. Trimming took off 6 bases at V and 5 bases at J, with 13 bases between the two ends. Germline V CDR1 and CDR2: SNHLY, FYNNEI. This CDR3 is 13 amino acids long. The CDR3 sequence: CASRGGARTEAFF. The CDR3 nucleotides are TGTGCCAGCAGGGGGGGGGCTAGGACTGAAGCTTTCTTT. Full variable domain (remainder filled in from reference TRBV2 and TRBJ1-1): EPEVTQTPSHQVTQMGQEVILRCVPISNHLYFYWYRQILGQKVEFLVSFYNNEISEKSEIFDDQFSVERPDGSNFTLKIRSTKLEDSAMYFCASRGGARTEAFFGQGTRLTVV.

The CDR3 loop is CASRRTGGGNEQFF. Here the CDR3 DNA reads TGTGCCAGCAGAAGGACAGGGGGCGGGAATGAGCAGTTCTTC. J is TRBJ2-1 and V is TRBV6-5, with TRBD1 matching over 11 bases. This CDR3 comprises 14 residues. Germline V gives CDR1 MNHEY, CDR2 SVGAGI. Trimming took 6 bases from V and 7 from J; bases not matched to a gene: 5.

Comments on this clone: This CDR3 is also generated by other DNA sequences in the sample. The CDR3 sequence: CSVEGRLNTEAFF. CDR3 nucleotides: TGCAGCGTTGAAGGCAGATTGAACACTGAAGCTTTCTTT. The chain links TRBV29-1 to TRBJ1-1, with D uncertain. Germline V gene data show CDR1 as SQVTM and CDR2 as ANQGSEA. The germline V and J ends were trimmed by 1 base and 0 bases, with 6 bases remaining between them. The CDR3 is 13 amino acids.

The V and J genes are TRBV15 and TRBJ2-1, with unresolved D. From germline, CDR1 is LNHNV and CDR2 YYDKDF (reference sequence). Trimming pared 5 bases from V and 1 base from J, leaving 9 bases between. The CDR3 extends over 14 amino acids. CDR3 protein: CATSQDWSYNEQFF. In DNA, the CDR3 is TGTGCCACCAGCCAGGATTGGTCCTACAATGAGCAGTTCTTC.

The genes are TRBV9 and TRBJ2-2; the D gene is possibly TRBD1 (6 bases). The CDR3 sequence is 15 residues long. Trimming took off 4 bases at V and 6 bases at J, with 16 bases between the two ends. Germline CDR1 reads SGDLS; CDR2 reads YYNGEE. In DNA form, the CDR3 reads TGTGCCAGCAGCCCCACCCCTCAGGGGCCCGGGGAGCTGTTTTTT. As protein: CASSPTPQGPGELFF.

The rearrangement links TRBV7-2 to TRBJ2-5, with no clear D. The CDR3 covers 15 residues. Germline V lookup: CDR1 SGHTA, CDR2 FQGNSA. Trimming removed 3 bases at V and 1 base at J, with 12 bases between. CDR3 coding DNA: TGTGCCAGCAGCTTTGGCCGAACACCCCAAGAGACCCAGTACTTC. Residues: CASSFGRTPQETQYF.

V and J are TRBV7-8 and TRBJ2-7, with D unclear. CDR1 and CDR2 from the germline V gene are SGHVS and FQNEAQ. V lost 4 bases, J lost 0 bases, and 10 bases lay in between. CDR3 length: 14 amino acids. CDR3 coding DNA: TGTGCCAGCAGCTCCGCCCTCAGCTCCTACGAGCAGTACTTC. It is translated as CASSSALSSYEQYF. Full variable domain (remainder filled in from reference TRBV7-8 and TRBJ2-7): GAGVSQSPRYKVAKRGQDVALRCDPISGHVSLFWYQQALGQGPEFLTYFQNEAQLDKSGLPSDRFFAERPEGSVSTLKIQRTQQEDSAVYLCASSSALSSYEQYFGPGTRLTVT.

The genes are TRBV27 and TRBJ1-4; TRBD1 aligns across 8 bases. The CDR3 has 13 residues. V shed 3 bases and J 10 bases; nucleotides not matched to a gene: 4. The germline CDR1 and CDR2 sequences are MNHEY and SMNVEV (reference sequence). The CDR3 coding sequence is TGTGCCAGCAGTTTCGGCAGGGGGCGAAAACTGTTTTTT. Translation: CASSFGRGRKLFF.

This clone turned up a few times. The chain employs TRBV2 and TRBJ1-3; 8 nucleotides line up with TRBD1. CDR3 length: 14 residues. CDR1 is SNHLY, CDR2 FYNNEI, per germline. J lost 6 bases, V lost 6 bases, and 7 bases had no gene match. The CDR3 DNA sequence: TGTGCCAGCAGCGCCGACAGGGGCCTAAACACCATATATTTT. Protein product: CASSADRGLNTIYF.

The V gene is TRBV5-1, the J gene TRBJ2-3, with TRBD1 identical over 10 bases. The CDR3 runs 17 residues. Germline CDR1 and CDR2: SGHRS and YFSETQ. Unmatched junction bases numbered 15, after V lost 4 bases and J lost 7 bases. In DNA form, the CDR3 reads TGCGCCAGCAGCCGAAACCACCTAGGACAGGGGGTCAATACGCAGTATTTT. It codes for CASSRNHLGQGVNTQYF.

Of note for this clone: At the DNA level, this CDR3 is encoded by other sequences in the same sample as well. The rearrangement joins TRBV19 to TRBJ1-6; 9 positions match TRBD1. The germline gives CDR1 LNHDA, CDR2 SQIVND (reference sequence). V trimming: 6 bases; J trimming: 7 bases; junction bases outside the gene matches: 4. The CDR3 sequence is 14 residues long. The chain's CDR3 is CASSSGTGNSPLHF. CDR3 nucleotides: TGTGCCAGTAGCTCCGGGACAGGGAATTCACCCCTCCACTTT.

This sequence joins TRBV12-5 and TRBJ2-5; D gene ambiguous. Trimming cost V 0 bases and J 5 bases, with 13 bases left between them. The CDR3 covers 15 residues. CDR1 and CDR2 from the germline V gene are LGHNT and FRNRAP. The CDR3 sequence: CASGLVGWQEETQYF. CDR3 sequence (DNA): TGTGCTAGTGGTTTGGTGGGTTGGCAAGAGGAGACCCAGTACTTC.

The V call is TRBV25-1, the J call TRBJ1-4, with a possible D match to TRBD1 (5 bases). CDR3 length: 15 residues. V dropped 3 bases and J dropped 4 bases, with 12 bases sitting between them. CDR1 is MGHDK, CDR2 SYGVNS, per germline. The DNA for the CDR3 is TGTGCCAGCAGTGACCCTACGGGGGTTAATGAAAAACTGTTTTTT. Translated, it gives CASSDPTGVNEKLFF.

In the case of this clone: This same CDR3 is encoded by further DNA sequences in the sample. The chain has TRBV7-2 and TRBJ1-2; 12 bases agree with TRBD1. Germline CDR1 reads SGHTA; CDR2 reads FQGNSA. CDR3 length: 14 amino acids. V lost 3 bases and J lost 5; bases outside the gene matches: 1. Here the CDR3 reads CASSLGQGAYGYTF. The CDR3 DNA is TGTGCCAGCAGCTTGGGACAGGGGGCGTATGGCTACACCTTC. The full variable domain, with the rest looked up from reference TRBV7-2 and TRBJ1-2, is GAGVSQSPSNKVTEKGKDVELRCDPISGHTALYWYRQSLGQGLEFLIYFQGNSAPDKSGLPSDRFSAERTGGSVSTLTIQRTQQEDSAVYLCASSLGQGAYGYTFGSGTRLTVV.

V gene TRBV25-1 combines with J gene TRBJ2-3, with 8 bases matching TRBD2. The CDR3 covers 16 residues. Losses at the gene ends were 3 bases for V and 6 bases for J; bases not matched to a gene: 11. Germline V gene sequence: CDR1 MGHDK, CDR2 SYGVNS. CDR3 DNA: TGTGCCAGCAGTGATACGACGGGAGGGCCCCAGGATACGCAGTATTTT. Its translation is CASSDTTGGPQDTQYF. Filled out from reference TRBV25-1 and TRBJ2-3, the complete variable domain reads EADIYQTPRYLVIGTGKKITLECSQTMGHDKMYWYQQDPGMELHLIHYSYGVNSTEKGDLSSESTVSRIRTEHFPLTLESARPSHTSQYLCASSDTTGGPQDTQYFGPGTRLTVL.

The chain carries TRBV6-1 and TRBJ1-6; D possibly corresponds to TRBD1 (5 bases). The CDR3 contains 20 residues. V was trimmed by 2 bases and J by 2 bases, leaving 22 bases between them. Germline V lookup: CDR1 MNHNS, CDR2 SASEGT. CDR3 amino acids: CASSERGGRRLSPYNSPLHF. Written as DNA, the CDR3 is TGTGCCAGCAGTGAAAGGGGCGGAAGAAGACTCAGCCCCTATAATTCACCCCTCCACTTT.

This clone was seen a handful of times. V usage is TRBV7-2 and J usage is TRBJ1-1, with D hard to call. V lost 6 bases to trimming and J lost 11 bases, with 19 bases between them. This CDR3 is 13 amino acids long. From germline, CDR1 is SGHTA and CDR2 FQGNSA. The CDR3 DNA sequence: TGTGCCAGCAGGTACGACTTGCTGCAAGAGGCTTTCTTT. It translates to CASRYDLLQEAFF.

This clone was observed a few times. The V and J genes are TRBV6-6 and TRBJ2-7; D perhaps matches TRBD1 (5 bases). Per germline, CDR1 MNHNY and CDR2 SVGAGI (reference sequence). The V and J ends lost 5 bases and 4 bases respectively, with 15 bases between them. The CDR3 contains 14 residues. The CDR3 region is CASSDRHRSYEQYF. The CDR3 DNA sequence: TGTGCCAGCAGTGACCGGCACAGGTCTTACGAGCAGTACTTC.

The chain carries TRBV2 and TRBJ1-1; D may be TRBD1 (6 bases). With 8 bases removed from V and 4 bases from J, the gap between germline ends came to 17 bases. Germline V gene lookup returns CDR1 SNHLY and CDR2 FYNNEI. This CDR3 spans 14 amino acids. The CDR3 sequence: CASGREGESTEAFF. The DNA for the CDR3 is TGTGCCAGCGGAAGAGAGGGGGAGAGCACTGAAGCTTTCTTT.